This record covers a single T cell receptor beta chain. This clonotype has a count of ten or more. What antigen it recognizes has not been identified. There are no base qualities to consult, and no much larger clone falls within one base. The library was generated by 5' RACE. Instrument used: NextSeq 500. The TCR library protocol attached unique molecular identifiers to individual cDNA molecules to correct for sequencing error and PCR bias. Both TCR alpha and beta chains were sequenced, and tight co-correlation was observed between alpha and beta sequence abundances in each sample. Per the source publication's procedure: Decombinator V4 was used to annotate TCR sequences for V gene, J gene and CDR3. TCRs were defined as expanded if a significant change between any two time points was detected under a Poisson model with p below 0.0001. TCR abundances were normalised to the total number of TCRs sequenced per sample and expressed as counts per million. TRAV1-2 paired with TRAJ12, TRAJ20 or TRAJ33 defined MAIT TCRs, while TRAV10 paired with TRAJ18 defined iNKT TCRs. VDJdb, accessed 1 November 2021, was searched for CMV, EBV and SARS-CoV-2 annotated TCRs, with TCRs annotated for multiple antigens excluded. TCRdb reprocessing: public reads trimmed at Q25 with fastp, clones called with MiXCR, in-frame beta chains kept. CDR3 protein duplicates are merged, each entry listing the most common genes and DNA. TCRdb, not the authors, supplied the V and J calls. The sample contains 55,000 to 65,000 distinct CDR3 sequences, 8% to 11% of them found a single time. Of the sample, 6.5% falls within the top ten clones.

The CDR3 contains 16 residues, cysteine and phenylalanine counted. Only the CDR3 portion is preserved as DNA: 48 bases, with reading frame beginning at the first base. Trimmed from V: 5 bases; trimmed from J: 12 bases; junction bases lacking a gene match: 13. Based on the germline V gene, the CDR1 and CDR2 sequences are SGHTA and FQGTGA. The study was a case-control design nested within a healthcare worker cohort in London, UK, with weekly nasopharyngeal swab PCR tests and blood sampling. Healthcare workers were recruited between 23 and 31 March 2020, during the week of the UK lockdown, and were followed weekly for up to roughly 16 weeks. The data were obtained in a study of early T cells in non-severe SARS-CoV-2 infection (dated by TCRdb to about 2021). In terms of the full investigation: Because TCR sequencing was done on bulk RNA from unsorted whole blood, the alpha and beta chains could not be paired.

Study-wide findings and limitations: VDJdb matching was skewed toward anti-spike CD8 responses, so virus-specific expansions were likely underestimated and private and CD4 specificities were missed.

The origin of this receptor is an adult who was a healthcare worker with PCR-confirmed SARS-CoV-2 infection or an uninfected control (not recorded which). Sequencing input: whole blood. The rearranged segments are TRBV7-3 and TRBJ2-1; a stretch of 13 junction bases matches TRBD2. In nucleotides, the sequence is TGTGCCAGCAGCCAACTAGCGGGAGGGCAGAGACGTGGGCAGTTCTTC. The translation is CASSQLAGGQRRGQFF.